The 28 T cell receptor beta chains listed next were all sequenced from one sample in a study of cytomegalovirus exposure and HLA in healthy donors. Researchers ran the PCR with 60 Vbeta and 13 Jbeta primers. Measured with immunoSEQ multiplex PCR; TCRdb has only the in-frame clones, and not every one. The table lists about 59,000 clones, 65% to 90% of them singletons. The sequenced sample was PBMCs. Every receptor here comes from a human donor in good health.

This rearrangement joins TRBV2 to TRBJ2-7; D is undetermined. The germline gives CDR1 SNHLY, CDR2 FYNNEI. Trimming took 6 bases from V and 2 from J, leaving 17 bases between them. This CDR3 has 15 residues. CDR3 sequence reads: CASRGARHSTYEQYF. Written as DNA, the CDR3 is TGTGCCAGCAGGGGCGCAAGACACTCGACCTACGAGCAGTACTTC.

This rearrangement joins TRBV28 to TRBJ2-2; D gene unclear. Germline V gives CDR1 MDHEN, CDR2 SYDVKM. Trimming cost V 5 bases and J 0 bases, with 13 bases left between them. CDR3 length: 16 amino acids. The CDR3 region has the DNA TGTGCCAGCAGTCCTCAAGACGGAGCGAACACCGGGGAGCTGTTTTTT. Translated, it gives CASSPQDGANTGELFF. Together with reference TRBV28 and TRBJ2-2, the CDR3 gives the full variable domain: DVKVTQSSRYLVKRTGEKVFLECVQDMDHENMFWYRQDPGLGLRLIYFSYDVKMKEKGDIPEGYSVSREKKERFSLILESASTNQTSMYLCASSPQDGANTGELFFGEGSRLTVL.

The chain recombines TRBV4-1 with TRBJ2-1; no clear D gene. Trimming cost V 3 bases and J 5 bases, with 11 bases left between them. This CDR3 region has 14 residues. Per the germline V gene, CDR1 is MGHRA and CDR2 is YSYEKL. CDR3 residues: CASSQVVSNNEQFF. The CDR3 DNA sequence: TGCGCCAGCAGCCAGGTAGTTAGCAACAATGAGCAGTTCTTC.

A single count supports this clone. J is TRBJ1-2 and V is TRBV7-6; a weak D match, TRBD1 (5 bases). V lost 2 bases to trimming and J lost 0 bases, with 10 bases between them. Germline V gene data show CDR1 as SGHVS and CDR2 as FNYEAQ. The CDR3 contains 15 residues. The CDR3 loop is CASSLSTATNYGYTF. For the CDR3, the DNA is TGTGCCAGCAGCTTATCGACAGCAACTAACTATGGCTACACCTTC. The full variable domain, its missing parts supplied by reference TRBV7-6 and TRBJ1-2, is GAGVSQSPRYKVTKRGQDVALRCDPISGHVSLYWYRQALGQGPEFLTYFNYEAQQDKSGLPNDRFSAERPEGSISTLTIQRTEQRDSAMYRCASSLSTATNYGYTFGSGTRLTVV.

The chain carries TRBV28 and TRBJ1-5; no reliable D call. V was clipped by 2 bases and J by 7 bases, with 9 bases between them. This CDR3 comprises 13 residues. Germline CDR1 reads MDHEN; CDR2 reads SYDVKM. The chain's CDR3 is CASSLNGDQPQHF. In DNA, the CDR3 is TGTGCCAGCAGTTTAAACGGAGACCAGCCCCAGCATTTT. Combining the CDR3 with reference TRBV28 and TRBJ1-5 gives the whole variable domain DVKVTQSSRYLVKRTGEKVFLECVQDMDHENMFWYRQDPGLGLRLIYFSYDVKMKEKGDIPEGYSVSREKKERFSLILESASTNQTSMYLCASSLNGDQPQHFGDGTRLSIL.

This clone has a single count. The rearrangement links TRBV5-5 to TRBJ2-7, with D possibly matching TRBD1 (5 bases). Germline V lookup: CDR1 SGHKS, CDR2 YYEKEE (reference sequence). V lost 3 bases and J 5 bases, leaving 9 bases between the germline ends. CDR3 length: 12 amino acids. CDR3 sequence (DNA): TGTGCCAGCAGCTCTGAAGGGGACGAGCAGTACTTC. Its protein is CASSSEGDEQYF.

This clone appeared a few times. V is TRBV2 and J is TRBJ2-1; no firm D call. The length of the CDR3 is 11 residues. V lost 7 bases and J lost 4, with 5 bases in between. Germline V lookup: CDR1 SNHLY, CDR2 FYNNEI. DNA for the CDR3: TGTGCCAGCACAGGATACAATGAGCAGTTCTTC. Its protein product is CASTGYNEQFF.

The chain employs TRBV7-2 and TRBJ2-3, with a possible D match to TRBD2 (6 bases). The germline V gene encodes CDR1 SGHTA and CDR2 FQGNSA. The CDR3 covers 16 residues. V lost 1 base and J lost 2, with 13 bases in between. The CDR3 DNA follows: TGTGCCAGCAGCTTAGTTGCGGGGAGCTACACAGATACGCAGTATTTT. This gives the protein CASSLVAGSYTDTQYF.

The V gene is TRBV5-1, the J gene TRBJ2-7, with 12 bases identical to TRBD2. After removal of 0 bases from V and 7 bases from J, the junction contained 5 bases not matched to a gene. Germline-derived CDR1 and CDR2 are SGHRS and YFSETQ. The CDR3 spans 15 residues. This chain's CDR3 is CASSLGLAGDCEQYF. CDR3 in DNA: TGCGCCAGCAGCTTGGGACTAGCGGGAGACTGTGAGCAGTACTTC.

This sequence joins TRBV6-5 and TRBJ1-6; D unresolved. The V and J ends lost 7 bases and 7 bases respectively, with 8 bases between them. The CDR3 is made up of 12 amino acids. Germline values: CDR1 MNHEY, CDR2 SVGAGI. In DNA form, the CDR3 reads TGTGCCAGCAAGACAAGGAATTCACCCCTCCACTTT. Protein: CASKTRNSPLHF.

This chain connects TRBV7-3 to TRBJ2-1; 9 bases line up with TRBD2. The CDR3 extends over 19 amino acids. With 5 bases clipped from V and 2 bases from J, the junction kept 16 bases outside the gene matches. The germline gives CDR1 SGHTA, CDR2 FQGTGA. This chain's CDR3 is CASSLAPTIAGDPYNEQFF. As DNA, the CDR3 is TGTGCCAGCAGCCTAGCCCCAACTATAGCGGGAGACCCCTACAATGAGCAGTTCTTC.

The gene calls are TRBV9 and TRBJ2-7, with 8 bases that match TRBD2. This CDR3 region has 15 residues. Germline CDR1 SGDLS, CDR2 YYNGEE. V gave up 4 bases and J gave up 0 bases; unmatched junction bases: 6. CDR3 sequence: CASSPGGSRSYEQYF. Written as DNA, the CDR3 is TGTGCCAGCAGCCCGGGGGGGTCCCGCTCCTACGAGCAGTACTTC.

The CDR3 sequence: CASSPFEGETSGGPDTQYF. DNA for the CDR3: TGTGCCAGCTCACCATTCGAGGGCGAGACTAGCGGGGGCCCAGATACGCAGTATTTT. V and J are TRBV18 and TRBJ2-3, with 12 bases lining up with TRBD2. CDR1 is KGHSH, CDR2 LQKENI, per germline. The CDR3 length is 19 residues. V trimming: 2 bases; J trimming: 4 bases; junction bases outside the gene matches: 13.

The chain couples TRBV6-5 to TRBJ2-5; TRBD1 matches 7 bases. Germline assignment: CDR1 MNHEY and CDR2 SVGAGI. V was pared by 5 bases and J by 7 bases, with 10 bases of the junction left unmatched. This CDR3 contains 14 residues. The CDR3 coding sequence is TGTGCCAGCAGTGGGACAGCCCGAGATAGGACCCAGTACTTC. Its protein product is CASSGTARDRTQYF.

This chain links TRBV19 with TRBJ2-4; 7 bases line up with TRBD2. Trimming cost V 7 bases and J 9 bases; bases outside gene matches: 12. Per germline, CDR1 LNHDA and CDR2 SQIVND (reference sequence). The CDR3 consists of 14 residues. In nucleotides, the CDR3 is TGTGCCAGTACCCCGGGGGGAGGGGACCTCATTCAGTACTTC. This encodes CASTPGGGDLIQYF.

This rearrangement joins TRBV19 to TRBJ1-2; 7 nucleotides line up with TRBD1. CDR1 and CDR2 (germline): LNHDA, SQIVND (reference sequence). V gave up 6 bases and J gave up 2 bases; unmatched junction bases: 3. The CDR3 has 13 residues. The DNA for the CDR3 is TGTGCCAGTAGGTGGGACAGCAACTATGGCTACACCTTC. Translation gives CASRWDSNYGYTF.

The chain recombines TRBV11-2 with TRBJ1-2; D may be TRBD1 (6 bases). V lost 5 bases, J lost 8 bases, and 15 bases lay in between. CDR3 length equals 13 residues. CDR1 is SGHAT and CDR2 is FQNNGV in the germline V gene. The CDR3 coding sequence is TGTGCCAGCAGCCAGGACAGACAAAGGGGCTACACCTTC. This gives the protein CASSQDRQRGYTF.

CDR3 residues: CASSLRGATDTQYF. Here the CDR3 DNA reads TGTGCCAGCAGCTTACGGGGGGCCACAGATACGCAGTATTTT. The chain joins TRBV6-5 to TRBJ2-3; D possibly corresponds to TRBD2 (7 bases). The CDR3 length is 14 residues. Germline V gene data show CDR1 as MNHEY and CDR2 as SVGAGI. Trimming cost V 6 bases and J 2 bases, with 12 bases left between them.

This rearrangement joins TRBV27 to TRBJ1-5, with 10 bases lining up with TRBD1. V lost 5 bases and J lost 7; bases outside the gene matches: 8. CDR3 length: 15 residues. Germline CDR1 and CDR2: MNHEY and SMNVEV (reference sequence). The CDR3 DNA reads TGTGCCAGCAGTGAGATGACAGGGGGCAGCCAGCCCCAGCATTTT. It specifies CASSEMTGGSQPQHF.

The CDR3 DNA follows: TGTGCCAGCAGCCTATTCGCATTGACAGCAACTAATGAAAAACTGTTTTTT. Protein: CASSLFALTATNEKLFF. V is TRBV7-2 and J is TRBJ1-4, with D possibly matching TRBD1 (5 bases). CDR3 size: 17 residues. Trimming removed 5 bases at V and 0 bases at J, with 16 bases between. The germline V gene encodes CDR1 SGHTA and CDR2 FQGNSA. Variable domain in full (rest from reference TRBV7-2 and TRBJ1-4): GAGVSQSPSNKVTEKGKDVELRCDPISGHTALYWYRQSLGQGLEFLIYFQGNSAPDKSGLPSDRFSAERTGGSVSTLTIQRTQQEDSAVYLCASSLFALTATNEKLFFGSGTQLSVL.

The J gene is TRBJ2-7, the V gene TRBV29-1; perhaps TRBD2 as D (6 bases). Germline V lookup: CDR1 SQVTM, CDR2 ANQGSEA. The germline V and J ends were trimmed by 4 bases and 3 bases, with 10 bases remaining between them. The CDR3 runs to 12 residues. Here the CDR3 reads CSVADYDYEQYF. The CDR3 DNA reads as TGCAGCGTTGCGGACTACGACTACGAGCAGTACTTC.

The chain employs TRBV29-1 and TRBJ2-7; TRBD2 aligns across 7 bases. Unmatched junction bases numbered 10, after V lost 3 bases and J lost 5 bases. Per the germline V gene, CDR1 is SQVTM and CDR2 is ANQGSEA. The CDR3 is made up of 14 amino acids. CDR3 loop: CSVEEAGTSDEQYF. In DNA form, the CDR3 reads TGCAGCGTTGAGGAAGCGGGAACGTCCGACGAGCAGTACTTC.

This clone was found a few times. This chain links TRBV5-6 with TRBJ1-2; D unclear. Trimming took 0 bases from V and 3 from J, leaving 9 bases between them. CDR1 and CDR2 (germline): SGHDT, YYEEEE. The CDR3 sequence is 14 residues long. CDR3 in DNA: TGTGCCAGCAGCTTGGTTGGCAGATACTATGGCTACACCTTC. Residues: CASSLVGRYYGYTF.

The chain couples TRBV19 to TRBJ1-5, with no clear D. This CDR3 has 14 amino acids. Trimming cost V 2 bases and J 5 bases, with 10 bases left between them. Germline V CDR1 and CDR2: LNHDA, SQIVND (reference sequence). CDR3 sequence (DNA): TGTGCCAGTAGTATAAGACTGAAGCATCAGCCCCAGCATTTT. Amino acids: CASSIRLKHQPQHF.

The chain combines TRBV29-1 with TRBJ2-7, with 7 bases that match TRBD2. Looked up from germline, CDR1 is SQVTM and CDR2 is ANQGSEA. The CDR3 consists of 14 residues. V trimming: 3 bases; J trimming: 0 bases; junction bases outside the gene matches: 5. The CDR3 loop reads CSVEDGRSSYEQYF. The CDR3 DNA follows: TGCAGCGTTGAGGACGGGAGGAGCTCCTACGAGCAGTACTTC.

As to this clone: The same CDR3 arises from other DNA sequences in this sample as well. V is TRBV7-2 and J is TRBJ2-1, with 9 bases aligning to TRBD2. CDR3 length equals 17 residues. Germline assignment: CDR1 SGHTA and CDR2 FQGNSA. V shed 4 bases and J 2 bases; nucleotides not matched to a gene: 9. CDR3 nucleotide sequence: TGTGCCAGCAGCTCTCAGGCGGGAGGGCCCCCCTACAATGAGCAGTTCTTC. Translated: CASSSQAGGPPYNEQFF. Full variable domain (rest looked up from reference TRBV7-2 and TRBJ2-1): GAGVSQSPSNKVTEKGKDVELRCDPISGHTALYWYRQSLGQGLEFLIYFQGNSAPDKSGLPSDRFSAERTGGSVSTLTIQRTQQEDSAVYLCASSSQAGGPPYNEQFFGPGTRLTVL.

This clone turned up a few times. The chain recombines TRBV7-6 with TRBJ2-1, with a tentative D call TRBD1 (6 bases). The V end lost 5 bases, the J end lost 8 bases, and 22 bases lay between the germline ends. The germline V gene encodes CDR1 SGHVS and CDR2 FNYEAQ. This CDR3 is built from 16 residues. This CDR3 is CASSHRTQGQGHEQFF. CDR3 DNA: TGTGCCAGCAGCCACCGGACACAGGGTCAGGGCCATGAGCAGTTCTTC.

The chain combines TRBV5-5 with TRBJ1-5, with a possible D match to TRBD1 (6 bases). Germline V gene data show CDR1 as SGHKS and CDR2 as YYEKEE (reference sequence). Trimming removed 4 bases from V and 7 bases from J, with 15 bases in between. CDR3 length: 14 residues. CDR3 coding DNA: TGTGCCAGCAGCCTACAGGGCCTCGGACAGCCCCAGCATTTT. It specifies CASSLQGLGQPQHF.